This T cell receptor (beta chain) was documented in a study of T cell clonality in common variable immunodeficiency. Overall study results and limits: Common variable immunodeficiency TCR beta sequences reportedly had fewer deletions and N-nucleotide insertions.

CVID subjects were neither ill nor on immunomodulatory or immunosuppressive medication at sampling. Blood samples were heparinized, about 5 to 9 ml per donor. Equal genomic DNA amounts from CVID and control samples were sequenced. The table came from immunoSEQ multiplex PCR; TCRdb's copy has only in-frame clones and leaves some out. This repertoire holds 20,000 or so clones, and none appear only once. Trimming cost V 3 bases and J 4 bases, with 12 bases left between them. The CDR3 totals 13 residues. In germline, CDR1 is DFQATT, CDR2 SNEGSKA (reference sequence). This clone was found many times. Its antigen is still unknown. The read halts 3 residues ahead of the CDR3 end, with the missing end drawn from the germline J gene.

This chain connects TRBV20-1 to TRBJ1-2; a possible D gene is TRBD1 (5 bases). Material for sequencing was peripheral blood mononuclear cells. This clonotype was sampled from a human donor with common variable immunodeficiency. Incomplete CDR3 DNA: TGCAGTGCTAGTGGGGGGGGAGCCTATGGC. Encoded protein: CSASGGGAYG. Given in full, the CDR3 is CSASGGGAYGYTF.